Below are 28 T cell receptor beta chains sequenced from a single sample in a study of blood T cells in healthy people across ages. Alongside a J-beta primer mix, a sample-barcoded 5' primer served in a second PCR lasting about 6 to 12 cycles. MiXCR, applied by TCRdb to the 5' RACE reads, yields one record per CDR3 protein. The sample has 600,000 to 900,000 distinct CDR3 sequences; roughly 25% are singletons. The sample was also reused in another study, on T cells of mothers and their children.

Source material: blood. The receptors shown here come from a boy younger than 18 in good health.

The chain combines TRBV12-3 or TRBV12-4 with TRBJ1-1; 7 bases map to TRBD1. CDR3 length: 13 residues. J gave up 10 bases and V 5 bases, and 10 bases lay outside the gene matches. The CDR3 DNA is TGTGCCAGCAGTGGGGACAGAGGACCGGCAGCTTTCTTT. Amino acid sequence: CASSGDRGPAAFF.

The chain joins TRBV27 to TRBJ2-5; 10 nucleotides match TRBD2. The tail of the sequence fits TRBJ2-1 better, so the J call may be wrong. CDR1 is MNHEY, CDR2 SMNVEV, per germline (reference sequence). The CDR3 extends over 16 amino acids. In nucleotides, the CDR3 is TGTGCCAGCAGTACCGGGCCTAGCGGGGGTTCGAATGAGCAGTTCTTC. Translation gives CASSTGPSGGSNEQFF.

This clonotype was observed a handful of times. The chain has TRBV9 and TRBJ2-1; 10 nucleotides match TRBD2. CDR1 is SGDLS and CDR2 is YYNGEE in the germline V gene. The CDR3 runs to 14 residues. The ends lost 2 bases at V and 5 bases at J; junction bases unmatched: 1. In DNA, the CDR3 is TGTGCCAGCAGCGTCGGACTAGCGGACAATGAGCAGTTCTTC. This codes for CASSVGLADNEQFF.

The sample holds a few counts of this clonotype. V gene TRBV7-9 combines with J gene TRBJ1-1; no reliable D call. The V and J ends lost 2 bases and 8 bases respectively, with 3 bases between them. The CDR3 consists of 10 residues. The germline gives CDR1 SEHNR, CDR2 FQNEAQ (reference sequence). For the CDR3, the DNA is TGTGCCAGCAGCTTAAACGAAGCTTTCTTT. It translates to CASSLNEAFF. Filled out from reference TRBV7-9 and TRBJ1-1, the complete variable domain reads DTGVSQNPRHKITKRGQNVTFRCDPISEHNRLYWYRQTLGQGPEFLTYFQNEAQLEKSRLLSDRFSAERPKGSFSTLEIQRTEQGDSAMYLCASSLNEAFFGQGTRLTVV.

This chain connects TRBV2 to TRBJ2-1, with TRBD1 identical over 8 bases. CDR1 is SNHLY, CDR2 FYNNEI, per germline. The CDR3 contains 15 residues. The V gene end was trimmed by 7 bases and the J gene end by 0 bases; junction bases not matched to a gene: 5. CDR3 nucleotides: TGTGCCAGCACCCCTACAGGGGGCTCCTACAATGAGCAGTTCTTC. Translated: CASTPTGGSYNEQFF.

This clonotype was seen just once. The chain uses TRBV28 and TRBJ2-2; a possible D gene is TRBD1 (6 bases). The CDR3 spans 15 residues. With 6 bases removed from V and 6 bases from J, the gap between germline ends came to 17 bases. Germline-derived CDR1 and CDR2 are MDHEN and SYDVKM. The CDR3 here is CASSPGDRSAGELFF. In DNA form, the CDR3 reads TGTGCCAGCAGCCCAGGGGATAGGAGCGCCGGGGAGCTGTTTTTT.

The chain employs TRBV2 and TRBJ1-4; no firm D call. The CDR3 runs 15 residues. The V gene lost 3 bases and the J gene lost 10 bases, with 18 bases spanning the gap. Germline V lookup: CDR1 SNHLY, CDR2 FYNNEI. The CDR3 loop is CASSEEGTHMGKLFF. The DNA for the CDR3 is TGTGCCAGCAGTGAGGAAGGCACCCATATGGGAAAACTGTTTTTT.

This clonotype was detected only a few times. The CDR3 spells CAGKPRTSMGAQYF. CDR3 DNA sequence: TGTGCCGGGAAACCCCGGACATCCATGGGGGCCCAGTACTTC. The rearrangement joins TRBV2 to TRBJ2-5; either TRBD1 or TRBD2 may fit D (5 bases each). CDR1 SNHLY and CDR2 FYNNEI come from the germline V gene. Trimming stripped 11 bases from V and 9 bases from J, with 25 bases between. CDR3 size: 14 residues.

This clonotype occurred a few times. V gene TRBV6-1 combines with J gene TRBJ1-1, with D perhaps TRBD1 (6 bases). The germline V gene encodes CDR1 MNHNS and CDR2 SASEGT. Trimming shortened V by 2 bases and J by 7 bases, and 17 bases separated the two germline ends. The CDR3 totals 15 residues. The CDR3 sequence: CASSETTGGLGEAFF. The DNA for the CDR3 is TGTGCCAGCAGTGAAACGACAGGTGGGCTAGGTGAAGCTTTCTTT.

The gene calls are TRBV12-3 or TRBV12-4 and TRBJ2-2, with TRBD1 identical over 7 bases. Trimming removed 4 bases from V and 3 bases from J; junction bases left unmatched: 2. CDR3 length: 14 amino acids. CDR3 protein: CASSYDRDTGELFF. For the CDR3, the DNA is TGTGCCAGCAGTTACGACAGGGACACCGGGGAGCTGTTTTTT.

J is TRBJ2-6 and V is TRBV12-3 or TRBV12-4; the match to TRBD1 covers 8 bases. The CDR3 has 16 amino acids. The V and J ends lost 4 bases and 0 bases, in that order; junction bases with no gene match: 2. The CDR3 DNA is TGTGCCAGCAGTTCAACAGGGGGCTCTGGGGCCAACGTCCTGACTTTC. Protein sequence: CASSSTGGSGANVLTF.

This clonotype has just a few counts. CDR3 sequence (DNA): TGTGCCAGCAGCCCGACATTGACGGATACGCAGTATTTT. Translating gives CASSPTLTDTQYF. This chain uses TRBV11-1 with TRBJ2-3; D is ambiguous. CDR1 is SGHAT and CDR2 is FQDESV in the germline V gene (reference sequence). V lost 5 bases, J lost 6 bases, and 12 bases lay in between. The CDR3 covers 13 residues.

The rearrangement joins TRBV5-1 to TRBJ2-2; D remains unclear. The CDR3 sequence is 15 residues long. CDR1 is SGHRS and CDR2 is YFSETQ in the germline V gene. V lost 4 bases to trimming and J lost 4 bases, with 14 bases between them. The CDR3 is CASSPSDGATGELFF. CDR3 in DNA: TGCGCCAGCAGCCCTTCCGACGGCGCCACCGGGGAGCTGTTTTTT.

The chain carries TRBV5-1 and TRBJ2-1, with D tentatively TRBD1 (5 bases). The CDR3 is 16 residues long. The germline CDR1 and CDR2 sequences are SGHRS and YFSETQ. The germline V and J ends were trimmed by 2 bases and 6 bases, with 18 bases remaining between them. Here the CDR3 DNA reads TGCGCCAGCAGCTTCTTAGTAAACAGGATGGTCAATGAGCAGTTCTTC. Its protein product is CASSFLVNRMVNEQFF.

J is TRBJ2-4 and V is TRBV28; D assignment may be TRBD1 or TRBD2 (5 bases each). CDR1 MDHEN and CDR2 SYDVKM come from the germline V gene. V lost 7 bases and J 8 bases, leaving 15 bases between the germline ends. This CDR3 comprises 13 residues. CDR3 residues: CASNGAPLYIQYF. The CDR3 DNA follows: TGTGCCAGCAACGGGGCCCCCCTGTACATTCAGTACTTC. Variable domain in full (rest from reference TRBV28 and TRBJ2-4): DVKVTQSSRYLVKRTGEKVFLECVQDMDHENMFWYRQDPGLGLRLIYFSYDVKMKEKGDIPEGYSVSREKKERFSLILESASTNQTSMYLCASNGAPLYIQYFGAGTRLSVL.

This chain joins TRBV2 and TRBJ1-5; D gene uncertain. CDR3 length: 14 amino acids. Trimming removed 4 bases from V and 2 bases from J, with 9 bases in between. Germline V gene lookup returns CDR1 SNHLY and CDR2 FYNNEI. CDR3 DNA sequence: TGTGCCAGCAGTGTCCGGATTGGCAATCAGCCCCAGCATTTT. Translating gives CASSVRIGNQPQHF.

The chain links TRBV12-3 or TRBV12-4 to TRBJ2-5; the match to TRBD2 covers 10 bases. After removal of 3 bases from V and 4 bases from J, the junction contained 5 bases not matched to a gene. The CDR3 is 15 amino acids. This CDR3 is CASSFPSGGGETQYF. The CDR3 DNA reads TGTGCCAGCAGTTTCCCTAGCGGGGGCGGAGAGACCCAGTACTTC.

This clonotype was seen only a few times. The V gene is TRBV3-1, the J gene TRBJ1-4; D gene ambiguous. The V gene lost 1 base and the J gene lost 0 bases, with 9 bases spanning the gap. Germline assignment: CDR1 LGHDT and CDR2 YNNKEL (reference sequence). This CDR3 has 16 amino acids. CDR3 nucleotide sequence: TGTGCCAGCAGCCAAGGGACTCTCGCAACTAATGAAAAACTGTTTTTT. This sequence encodes CASSQGTLATNEKLFF.

This clonotype was seen only a few times. CDR3 sequence: CSAAGVNNEQFF. In DNA, the CDR3 is TGCAGTGCTGCGGGGGTGAATAATGAGCAGTTCTTC. This chain joins TRBV20-1 and TRBJ2-5, with TRBD2 matching 7 bases. The tail of the sequence fits TRBJ2-1 better, so the J call may be wrong. The CDR3 has 12 amino acids. Germline V CDR1 and CDR2: DFQATT, SNEGSKA (reference sequence).

This clonotype has just a few counts. The chain joins TRBV29-1 to TRBJ2-5, with a tentative D call TRBD1 (5 bases). The J call is in doubt because the DNA end fits TRBJ2-7 better. Germline CDR1 SQVTM, CDR2 ANQGSEA. The CDR3 sequence is 14 residues long. The CDR3, as DNA: TGCAGCGGGGGCGAGGCAGGGCCACGCTACGAGCAGTACTTC. It translates to CSGGEAGPRYEQYF.

This clonotype was counted between two and nine times. The V gene is TRBV4-1, the J gene TRBJ1-2; the D is unclear. The V end lost 1 base, the J end lost 3 bases, and 9 bases lay between the germline ends. This CDR3 is built from 14 residues. The germline V gene encodes CDR1 MGHRA and CDR2 YSYEKL. The CDR3 DNA follows: TGCGCCAGCAGCCAAGTGTTGGGTGACTATGGCTACACCTTC. Protein product: CASSQVLGDYGYTF.

This clonotype has a handful of counts. V is TRBV6-5 and J is TRBJ2-1, with 8 bases that match TRBD1. V lost 5 bases to trimming and J lost 8 bases; unmatched junction nucleotides: 8. Germline loops: CDR1 MNHEY, CDR2 SVGAGI. This CDR3 region has 14 residues. CDR3 DNA sequence: TGTGCCAGCAGTAAGGACAGGGTTATGTATGAGCAGTTCTTC. Residues: CASSKDRVMYEQFF.

On this clonotype: The CDR3 end shows no conserved phenylalanine or tryptophan, and so a read error is likely. The chain is built from TRBV15 and TRBJ2-3; 7 bases are shared with TRBD1. The germline V gene has CDR1 LNHNV and CDR2 YYDKDF (reference sequence). The ends lost 6 bases at V and 3 bases at J; junction bases unmatched: 3. The CDR3 totals 13 residues. CDR3 sequence (DNA): TGTGCCACCAGTCAGGACAGGACAGATACGCAGTATCTT. Translated: CATSQDRTDTQYL.

The V and J genes are TRBV5-1 and TRBJ2-5, with TRBD2 identical over 7 bases. The J call is doubtful: the DNA matches TRBJ2-1 better. The CDR3 sequence is 16 residues long. CDR1 SGHRS and CDR2 YFSETQ come from the germline V gene. CDR3 protein: CASSAPSAGNYNEQFF. The CDR3 coding sequence is TGCGCCAGCAGCGCCCCCTCAGCGGGGAATTACAATGAGCAGTTCTTC.

The genes are TRBV7-2 and TRBJ2-7; TRBD2 matches 10 bases. Germline values: CDR1 SGHTA, CDR2 FQGNSA. V trimming: 4 bases; J trimming: 2 bases; junction bases outside the gene matches: 5. CDR3 length: 15 residues. The CDR3 here is CASSSSGGGAYEQYF. Written as DNA, the CDR3 is TGTGCCAGCAGCTCTAGCGGGGGCGGCGCCTACGAGCAGTACTTC. The complete variable domain, with remaining parts taken from reference TRBV7-2 and TRBJ2-7, reads GAGVSQSPSNKVTEKGKDVELRCDPISGHTALYWYRQSLGQGLEFLIYFQGNSAPDKSGLPSDRFSAERTGGSVSTLTIQRTQQEDSAVYLCASSSSGGGAYEQYFGPGTRLTVT.

The chain joins TRBV7-9 to TRBJ2-5, with D tentatively TRBD1 (6 bases). Gene TRBJ2-1 matches the end of the DNA better, so the J call may be wrong. This CDR3 is 12 amino acids long. CDR1 and CDR2 (germline): SEHNR, FQNEAQ (reference sequence). The CDR3 coding sequence is TGTGCCAGCAGCGGGGGCTTTAATGAGCAGTTCTTC. Its translation: CASSGGFNEQFF.

As to this clonotype: Being one base from a much bigger clone, this may be a read error. The chain employs TRBV11-3 and TRBJ2-7, with D perhaps matching TRBD1 (6 bases). From germline, CDR1 is SGHNT and CDR2 YENEEA. Deletions cut 5 bases from V and 4 bases from J, with 15 bases between. The CDR3 totals 14 residues. CDR3 loop: CASSPRDKGYEQYF. The CDR3 nucleotides read TGTGCCAGCAGCCCCCGGGACAAGGGTTACGAGCAGTACTTC.

With respect to this clonotype: A clone one base away is much larger, so this may be a read error. The rearrangement joins TRBV12-3 or TRBV12-4 to TRBJ2-1, with no clear D. TRBJ2-5 explains the end of the DNA better; the J call may be wrong. This CDR3 spans 11 amino acids. The CDR3 DNA follows: TGTGCCCGCAGTCACGGGGAGACCCAGTACTTC. It is translated as CARSHGETQYF.